The rows below give T cell receptor beta chains drawn from one sample of a study of technical replicates of blood from a few donors. Libraries were prepared by immunoSEQ multiplex PCR; TCRdb keeps only in-frame clonotypes and omits some of them. The sample lists about 80,000 clones, 90% to 95% occurring once. Sequencing was carried out using T cells isolated from PBMCs. These receptors were obtained from a human donor in good health. CDR3s include the opening cysteine and the closing phenylalanine or tryptophan. The D gene is left open where the match is weak.

V gene	D gene	J gene	CDR3 protein
TRBV27	NA	TRBJ2-1	CASSSLGEQFF
TRBV28	NA	TRBJ2-2	CASSGRVAGELFF
TRBV19	NA	TRBJ2-2	CASSVSLGTNTGELFF
TRBV18	TRBD1	TRBJ2-7	CASSRDRGGREQYF
TRBV11-3	TRBD1	TRBJ1-1	CASSLARQGMNTEAFF
TRBV29-1	NA	TRBJ2-7	CSATEGGSYEQYF
TRBV29-1	TRBD2	TRBJ2-1	CSAASGPNNEQFF
TRBV7-3	NA	TRBJ2-1	CASSVQGGNWNEQFF
TRBV5-4	NA	TRBJ2-2	CASSLGGAGELFF
TRBV5-4	TRBD1	TRBJ1-1	CASSPQTGGRTEAFF
TRBV5-4	TRBD1	TRBJ1-4	CASSSAGTGLEKLFF
TRBV20-1	NA	TRBJ1-1	CSGPSDTEAFF